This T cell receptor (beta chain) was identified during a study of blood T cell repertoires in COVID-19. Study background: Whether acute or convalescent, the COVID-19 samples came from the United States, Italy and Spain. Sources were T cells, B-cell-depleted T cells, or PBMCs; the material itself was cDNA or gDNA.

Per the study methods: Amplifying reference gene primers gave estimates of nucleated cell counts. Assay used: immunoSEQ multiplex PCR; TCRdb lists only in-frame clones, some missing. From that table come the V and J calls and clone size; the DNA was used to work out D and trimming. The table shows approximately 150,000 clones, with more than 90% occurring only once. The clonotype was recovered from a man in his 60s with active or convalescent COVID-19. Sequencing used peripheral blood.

The CDR3 nucleotides read TGTGCCACCAGTGAGGGCGGGGGGGCAGGTTATGAGCAGTTCTTC. It encodes CATSEGGGAGYEQFF. The chain recombines TRBV24-1 with TRBJ2-1, with 9 bases aligning to TRBD2. Trimming cost V 4 bases and J 8 bases; bases outside gene matches: 8. CDR1 and CDR2 from the germline V gene are KGHDR and SFDVKD. The CDR3 totals 15 residues.